This is a list of T cell receptor beta chains from one sample in a study of CXCR3-negative and CXCR3-positive naive CD8 T cells. Reanalyzing the 5' RACE reads, TCRdb keeps one entry per CDR3 protein, without DNA. In total, the table holds tens of thousands of distinct CDR3 sequences. Sequencing was performed on naive CXCR3- CD8+ T cells from blood. These receptors were obtained from a human donor in good health. Some clones in this sample may be carry-over from other donors' samples. Both conserved end residues are part of each CDR3.

>TRBV6-4|14|TRBJ2-2
CASSDSTNTGELFF
>TRBV6-2/TRBV6-3|14|TRBJ1-5
CASSSGGLGQPQHF
>TRBV29-1|12|TRBJ2-3
CSVDLTPDTQYF
>TRBV28|13|TRBJ2-2
CASRGTWTGELFF
>TRBV21-1|14|TRBJ2-7
CASTRRDTPREQYF
>TRBV28|16|TRBJ2-7
CASSPDRESSGYEQYF
>TRBV27|13|TRBJ1-5
CASSDGSNQPQHF
>TRBV3-1|15|TRBJ2-5
CASSPVPNREETQYF
>TRBV28|16|TRBJ2-7
CASRPTAQGAGGEQYF
>TRBV4-3|14|TRBJ1-1
CASSQDGTGTEAFF
>TRBV6-1|15|TRBJ2-7
CASSEEEATYYEQYF
>TRBV5-1|12|TRBJ2-2
CASSIGTGELFF
>TRBV14|15|TRBJ1-6
CASSQGKTDNSPLHF
>TRBV25-1|15|TRBJ1-2
CASSEPTSGGGGYTF
>TRBV5-6|14|TRBJ2-7
CASSLGGWSYEQYF
>TRBV5-5|14|TRBJ2-1
CASSPAGEGNEQFF
>TRBV18|14|TRBJ2-2
CASSPGTNTGELFF
>TRBV2|14|TRBJ2-5
CASSETGSQETQYF
>TRBV5-5|14|TRBJ1-2
CASSLDFSNYGYTF
>TRBV19|16|TRBJ1-1
CASSIPAGTMNTEAFF
>TRBV5-1|15|TRBJ1-1
CASSLIDRTNTEAFF
>TRBV7-9|16|TRBJ2-3
CASSRLTSGNADTQYF
>TRBV29-1|16|TRBJ2-5
CSVDGTSGGPEETQYF
>TRBV7-8|15|TRBJ2-1
CASSLASVGGDEQFF
>TRBV3-1|13|TRBJ2-7
CASSQHHSYEQYF
>TRBV4-2|15|TRBJ2-2
CASSPWTGDTGELFF
>TRBV6-5|14|TRBJ2-2
CASSPDEGTGELFF
>TRBV28|16|TRBJ2-3
CASSPLGEPYTDTQYF
>TRBV23-1|21|TRBJ2-2
CASSQYRGLGLAPTNTRELFF
>TRBV21-1|15|TRBJ2-1
CASSITGGRGNEQFF
>TRBV27|14|TRBJ2-7
CASSFEGESVEQYF
>TRBV4-1|16|TRBJ2-7
CASSHTGVQPPYEQYF
>TRBV12-3/TRBV12-4|13|TRBJ2-2
CASSEDRGGELFF
>TRBV4-3|12|TRBJ2-1
CASSQVSREQFF
>TRBV29-1|14|TRBJ1-2
CSVVGTGRTTGYTF
>TRBV4-3|15|TRBJ2-2
CASSQDRSNTGELFF
>TRBV12-3/TRBV12-4|15|TRBJ1-5
CASSPGLLSNQPQHF
>TRBV5-1|15|TRBJ1-5
CASSFDGSRNQPQHF
>TRBV20-1|14|TRBJ2-1
CSASKAGGNNEQFF
>TRBV7-6|14|TRBJ2-5
CASSLVAEGETQYF
>TRBV19|15|TRBJ2-1
CASSIFGGLGDEQFF
>TRBV15|16|TRBJ2-7
CATSRNGLAGTYEQYF
>TRBV11-2|16|TRBJ2-1
CASSFLRGQGVNEQFF
>TRBV28|11|TRBJ2-7
CASSREGEQYF
>TRBV28|22|TRBJ2-1
CASSWSPETSGNGAALYNEQFF
>TRBV7-9|14|TRBJ2-1
CASSPLLGPEMPFF
>TRBV10-3|14|TRBJ2-1
CAISDTTGGNEQFF
>TRBV20-1|14|TRBJ2-7
CSALGTSSSYEQYF